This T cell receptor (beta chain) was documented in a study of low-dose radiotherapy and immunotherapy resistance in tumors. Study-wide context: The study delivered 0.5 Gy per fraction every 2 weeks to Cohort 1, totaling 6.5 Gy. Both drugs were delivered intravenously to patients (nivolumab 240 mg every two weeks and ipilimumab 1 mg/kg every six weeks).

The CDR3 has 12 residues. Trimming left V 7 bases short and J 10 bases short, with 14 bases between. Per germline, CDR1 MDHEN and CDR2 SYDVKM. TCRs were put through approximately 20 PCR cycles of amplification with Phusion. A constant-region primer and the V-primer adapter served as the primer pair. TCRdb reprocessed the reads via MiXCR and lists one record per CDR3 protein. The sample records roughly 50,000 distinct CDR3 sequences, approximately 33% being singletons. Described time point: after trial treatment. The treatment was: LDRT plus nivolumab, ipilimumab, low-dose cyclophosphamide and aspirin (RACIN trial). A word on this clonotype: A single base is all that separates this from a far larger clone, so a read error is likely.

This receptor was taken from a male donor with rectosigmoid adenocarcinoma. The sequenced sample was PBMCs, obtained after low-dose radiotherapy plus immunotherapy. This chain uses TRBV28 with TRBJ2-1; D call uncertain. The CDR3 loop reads CASTMSSYEQFF. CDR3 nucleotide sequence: TGTGCCAGCACCATGAGCTCCTACGAGCAGTTCTTC.